This T cell receptor (beta chain) was sequenced for a study of shared T cell receptors in the human thymus. Profiling relied on immunoSEQ multiplex PCR, and the TCRdb table lists in-frame clones only, not all of them. The sample yields over 450,000 clones, around 78% seen once. This CDR3 region has 18 residues. The ends lost 4 bases at V and 4 bases at J; junction bases unmatched: 13. The germline V gene has CDR1 LGHNT and CDR2 FRNRAP. This same sample was also taken into another study, of human thymus T cells. That source reports: Resections that were taken during corrective heart surgery supplied the thymus tissue.

The TCR was taken from a boy under two years old with a congenital heart defect. The J gene is TRBJ2-2, the V gene TRBV12-5; 9 bases are a match to TRBD1. The specimen was thymocytes. The CDR3 spells CASGCFGRQGVSTGELFF. The CDR3 nucleotides read TGTGCTAGTGGTTGCTTTGGGAGACAGGGGGTTTCCACCGGGGAGCTGTTTTTT. Variable domain in full (rest from reference TRBV12-5 and TRBJ2-2): DARVTQTPRHKVTEMGQEVTMRCQPILGHNTVFWYRQTMMQGLELLAYFRNRAPLDDSGMPKDRFSAEMPDATLATLKIQPSEPRDSAVYFCASGCFGRQGVSTGELFFGEGSRLTVL.